The 28 T cell receptor beta chains presented below share a single source sample, sequenced in a study of T cell responses to AZD1222 COVID-19 vaccine. Method: immunoSEQ multiplex PCR; TCRdb's copy keeps in-frame clones and lacks some. This sample carries 85,000 to 90,000 clones, about 91% of them seen once, and the ten largest clones take 10%. The sample in question was peripheral blood, obtained on day 0 of MenACWY control vaccination. These receptors came from an adult in good health.

This sequence joins TRBV5-1 and TRBJ2-3; 12 bases match TRBD2. CDR1 and CDR2 from the germline V gene are SGHRS and YFSETQ. V lost 0 bases, J lost 3 bases, and 2 bases stayed unmatched. This CDR3 is built from 16 residues. CDR3 nucleotides: TGCGCCAGCAGCTTGGGTCTAGCGGGGGGGACAGATACGCAGTATTTT. Residues: CASSLGLAGGTDTQYF.

The V and J genes are TRBV6-6 and TRBJ2-1; 8 bases line up with TRBD1. The CDR3 has 16 amino acids. V dropped 7 bases and J dropped 5; count of bases not matched to a gene: 13. Germline loops: CDR1 MNHNY, CDR2 SVGAGI (reference sequence). This CDR3 is CASTPARTGRDNEQFF. CDR3 sequence (DNA): TGTGCCAGCACCCCGGCCCGGACAGGGAGAGACAATGAGCAGTTCTTC.

This sequence joins TRBV20-1 and TRBJ2-1; 8 bases fit TRBD2. The CDR3 totals 11 residues. From germline, CDR1 is DFQATT and CDR2 SNEGSKA (reference sequence). Losses at the gene ends were 7 bases for V and 8 bases for J; bases not matched to a gene: 4. CDR3 bases: TGCAGTGGAGTACTAGCGGATGAGCAGTTCTTC. It encodes CSGVLADEQFF.

V is TRBV12-3 or TRBV12-4 and J is TRBJ1-1; D unresolved. This CDR3 has 13 amino acids. V was cut by 4 bases and J by 0 bases, with 6 bases left in between. The CDR3: CASSSGMNTEAFF. The CDR3 DNA follows: TGTGCCAGCAGTTCCGGGATGAACACTGAAGCTTTCTTT.

The chain carries TRBV12-1 and TRBJ1-2; TRBD1 reflects the table's D call only, with no check against the DNA. TRBV12-1 is labeled a pseudogene. The CDR3 runs to 15 residues. The CDR3: CASSSSGTADYGYTF. The CDR3 DNA follows: TGTGCCAGCAGCTCCTCCGGGACAGCGGACTATGGCTACACCTTC.

The rearrangement links TRBV19 to TRBJ1-5, with 9 bases that match TRBD1. V shed 5 bases and J 9 bases; nucleotides not matched to a gene: 11. Germline V gene lookup returns CDR1 LNHDA and CDR2 SQIVND (reference sequence). CDR3 size: 15 residues. Here the CDR3 DNA reads TGTGCCAGTAGTGCCTCGGGACAGGGCGGTAGGCCCCAGCATTTT. Protein product: CASSASGQGGRPQHF.

The count of this clone is one. The chain is built from TRBV19 and TRBJ2-3; 13 bases are shared with TRBD2. From germline, CDR1 is LNHDA and CDR2 SQIVND (reference sequence). The CDR3 is 15 residues long. The V gene end was trimmed by 4 bases and the J gene end by 8 bases; junction bases not matched to a gene: 6. Here the CDR3 DNA reads TGTGCCAGTAGTACCGGGACTAGCGGGGCGGGTACGCAGTATTTT. Encoded protein: CASSTGTSGAGTQYF. Using reference TRBV19 and TRBJ2-3 for the parts outside the CDR3, the full variable domain is DGGITQSPKYLFRKEGQNVTLSCEQNLNHDAMYWYRQDPGQGLRLIYYSQIVNDFQKGDIAEGYSVSREKKESFPLTVTSAQKNPTAFYLCASSTGTSGAGTQYFGPGTRLTVL.

The rearrangement joins TRBV7-2 to TRBJ2-5; D gene ambiguous. Between the trimmed V and J ends, which lost 4 bases and 1 base, there was a span of 7 bases. Germline CDR1 SGHTA, CDR2 FQGNSA. The CDR3 loop spans 13 amino acids. The CDR3 nucleotides are TGTGCCAGCAGCTCCAGCGTCCAAGAGACCCAGTACTTC. Protein sequence: CASSSSVQETQYF. Drawing the rest from reference TRBV7-2 and TRBJ2-5, the complete variable domain is GAGVSQSPSNKVTEKGKDVELRCDPISGHTALYWYRQSLGQGLEFLIYFQGNSAPDKSGLPSDRFSAERTGGSVSTLTIQRTQQEDSAVYLCASSSSVQETQYFGPGTRLLVL.

This chain links TRBV6-5 with TRBJ2-7, with 7 bases fitting TRBD2. The germline CDR1 and CDR2 sequences are MNHEY and SVGAGI. The trim removed 7 bases at V and 8 bases at J, leaving 17 bases unmatched. This CDR3 has 15 amino acids. The CDR3 nucleotides read TGTGCCAGCAAGCGGGGAGCTAACGTGCAAAACAAGCAGTACTTC. Translating gives CASKRGANVQNKQYF.

J is TRBJ2-7 and V is TRBV6-6; the D gene is possibly TRBD2 (7 bases). The CDR3 is 16 amino acids. The ends were cut back, 0 bases at V and 0 bases at J, with 12 bases in the middle. CDR1 and CDR2 (germline): MNHNY, SVGAGI (reference sequence). CDR3 nucleotide sequence: TGTGCCAGCAGTTACTCGAGGGGGGGGAGCTCCTACGAGCAGTACTTC. The encoded protein is CASSYSRGGSSYEQYF.

The V and J genes are TRBV5-5 and TRBJ1-4; no definite D call. CDR1 SGHKS and CDR2 YYEKEE come from the germline V gene (reference sequence). V lost 0 bases, J lost 3 bases, and 6 bases lay in between. This CDR3 comprises 14 residues. The CDR3, as DNA: TGTGCCAGCAGCTTGGCCATGGCTAATGAAAAACTGTTTTTT. Residues: CASSLAMANEKLFF.

V gene TRBV24-1 combines with J gene TRBJ1-5; D is ambiguous. Germline V gene lookup returns CDR1 KGHDR and CDR2 SFDVKD. The CDR3 totals 13 residues. V dropped 2 bases and J dropped 3 bases, with 4 bases sitting between them. In DNA form, the CDR3 reads TGTGCCACCAGTGATTACCCCAATCAGCCCCAGCATTTT. Translated, it gives CATSDYPNQPQHF.

The V call is TRBV7-9, the J call TRBJ1-5; 10 bases match TRBD1. The CDR3 is 14 amino acids. Germline CDR1 and CDR2: SEHNR and FQNEAQ (reference sequence). The V segment lost 4 bases and the J segment 4 bases; nucleotides outside the gene matches: 1. The CDR3 loop reads CASSSGQGNQPQHF. CDR3 bases: TGTGCCAGCAGCTCGGGACAGGGGAATCAGCCCCAGCATTTT.

This clone has only a few counts. This chain connects TRBV4-1 to TRBJ1-2, with D maybe TRBD1 (6 bases). The length of the CDR3 is 17 residues. Germline V gene lookup returns CDR1 MGHRA and CDR2 YSYEKL. V was trimmed by 2 bases and J by 7 bases, leaving 23 bases between them. The CDR3 bases are TGCGCCAGCAGCCAACCCCGGTCCGGGACACCTACAAGTGGCTACACCTTC. It specifies CASSQPRSGTPTSGYTF.

The chain is built from TRBV19 and TRBJ2-3; D gene unclear. Germline V CDR1 and CDR2: LNHDA, SQIVND (reference sequence). CDR3 length equals 15 residues. V was cut by 5 bases and J by 2 bases, with 14 bases left in between. CDR3 DNA sequence: TGTGCCAGTAGTGCCTGGGCGCCCCCCACAGATACGCAGTATTTT. Amino acids: CASSAWAPPTDTQYF.

The chain combines TRBV18 with TRBJ2-7, with 10 bases that match TRBD1. J lost 7 bases, V lost 3 bases, and 12 bases had no gene match. The CDR3 is 16 amino acids. The germline gives CDR1 KGHSH, CDR2 LQKENI. CDR3: CASSPNPGTGAGEQYF. As DNA, the CDR3 is TGTGCCAGCTCACCTAACCCCGGGACAGGGGCTGGAGAGCAGTACTTC.

This clone was picked up a small number of times. V and J are TRBV28 and TRBJ1-2; 7 bases are shared with TRBD1. The ends lost 6 bases at V and 1 base at J; junction bases unmatched: 14. The CDR3 spans 17 residues. From germline, CDR1 is MDHEN and CDR2 SYDVKM. In DNA form, the CDR3 reads TGTGCCAGCAGCCGCGGGGCAGGGGGACCCTTTAACTATGGCTACACCTTC. Translated: CASSRGAGGPFNYGYTF.

The chain couples TRBV20-1 to TRBJ2-5; D gene unclear. Germline CDR1 reads DFQATT; CDR2 reads SNEGSKA (reference sequence). The V end lost 8 bases, the J end lost 5 bases, and 12 bases lay between the germline ends. This CDR3 contains 11 residues. The chain's CDR3 is CSIPGYETQYF. As DNA, the CDR3 is TGCAGTATCCCGGGCTATGAGACCCAGTACTTC.

The rearrangement joins TRBV28 to TRBJ1-2, with no clear D. CDR1 is MDHEN, CDR2 SYDVKM, per germline. The CDR3 extends over 13 amino acids. V lost 8 bases and J lost 6, with 16 bases in between. CDR3 amino acids: CASQDYSTDGYTF. The CDR3 region has the DNA TGTGCCAGCCAGGATTACAGTACTGATGGCTACACCTTC.

A single count supports this clone. The rearrangement uses TRBV13 and TRBJ1-3; TRBD1 agrees at 8 bases. The CDR3 has 15 residues. Germline V gene data show CDR1 as PRHDT and CDR2 as FYEKMQ (reference sequence). V trimming: 5 bases; J trimming: 3 bases; junction bases outside the gene matches: 6. Here the CDR3 DNA reads TGTGCCAGCAGCCTCGGACAGGGCGTTGGAAACACCATATATTTT. Translated: CASSLGQGVGNTIYF.

This rearrangement joins TRBV28 to TRBJ1-5; maybe TRBD1 (5 bases). V lost 1 base and J 5 bases, leaving 12 bases between the germline ends. This CDR3 has 15 residues. CDR1 MDHEN and CDR2 SYDVKM come from the germline V gene. DNA for the CDR3: TGTGCCAGCAGTTTATTGACAGATTATTATCAGCCCCAGCATTTT. As protein: CASSLLTDYYQPQHF.

The V and J genes are TRBV19 and TRBJ2-1; 8 bases match TRBD2. The trim removed 4 bases at V and 3 bases at J, leaving 14 bases unmatched. There are 18 residues in the CDR3. Germline assignment: CDR1 LNHDA and CDR2 SQIVND (reference sequence). The CDR3 DNA reads as TGTGCCAGTAGTACCGTCCCGGGCCGGAGCGGGGGCTACAATGAGCAGTTCTTC. The encoded protein is CASSTVPGRSGGYNEQFF.

The DNA of the CDR3 is TGTGCCAGCAGCTGGAGACAGGGCCCAGATACGCAGTATTTT. Its translation: CASSWRQGPDTQYF. The chain is built from TRBV7-8 and TRBJ2-3; 7 positions match TRBD1. V shed 4 bases and J 4 bases; nucleotides not matched to a gene: 5. CDR1 is SGHVS, CDR2 FQNEAQ, per germline. The CDR3 sequence is 14 residues long.

V and J are TRBV7-2 and TRBJ1-1; D unclear. This CDR3 region has 15 residues. V lost 3 bases, J lost 0 bases, and 11 bases lay in between. CDR1 SGHTA and CDR2 FQGNSA come from the germline V gene. In nucleotides, the CDR3 is TGTGCCAGCAGCTTTAGCGCCAGCTTGAACACTGAAGCTTTCTTT. It codes for CASSFSASLNTEAFF.

The gene calls are TRBV6-1 and TRBJ2-6; tentative D call: TRBD1 (5 bases). Trimming removed 3 bases at V and 4 bases at J, with 10 bases between. The CDR3 is 15 amino acids. Germline V lookup: CDR1 MNHNS, CDR2 SASEGT. In DNA form, the CDR3 reads TGTGCCAGCAGTGACAGGGCCCCCGGGGCCAACGTCCTGACTTTC. Translated: CASSDRAPGANVLTF.

The V gene is TRBV28, the J gene TRBJ1-2, with 7 bases aligning to TRBD1. Trimming took 5 bases from V and 8 from J; bases not matched to a gene: 14. Germline V CDR1 and CDR2: MDHEN, SYDVKM. This CDR3 spans 15 amino acids. The CDR3 reads CASSPLRGSGSGYTF. The CDR3, as DNA: TGTGCCAGCAGTCCACTCAGGGGGAGTGGATCCGGCTACACCTTC.

The V gene is TRBV9, the J gene TRBJ1-1; TRBD1 agrees at 8 bases. CDR3 length: 19 residues. Germline loops: CDR1 SGDLS, CDR2 YYNGEE. After removal of 0 bases from V and 0 bases from J, the junction contained 13 bases not matched to a gene. Here the CDR3 reads CASSVDVGLTGGMNTEAFF. DNA of the CDR3: TGTGCCAGCAGCGTAGATGTGGGGCTAACAGGGGGGATGAACACTGAAGCTTTCTTT.

The chain couples TRBV2 to TRBJ2-3; D ambiguous. Between the trimmed V and J ends, which lost 2 bases and 5 bases, there was a span of 11 bases. CDR1 is SNHLY, CDR2 FYNNEI, per germline. The length of the CDR3 is 14 residues. CDR3 in amino acids: CASSEKDWKDTQYF. The CDR3 nucleotides are TGTGCCAGCAGTGAAAAGGATTGGAAAGATACGCAGTATTTT.